This TCR beta chain is drawn from a study of blood T cell repertoires in COVID-19. Study-level information: Samples representing acute and convalescent COVID-19 were sourced from the United States, Italy and Spain. T cells, B-cell-depleted T cells, or PBMCs provided the cDNA or gDNA that served as material.

CDR1 MDHEN and CDR2 SYDVKM come from the germline V gene. CDR3 size: 14 residues. Trimming cost V 4 bases and J 3 bases; bases outside gene matches: 1. Here immunoSEQ multiplex PCR was the method, and the copy in TCRdb shows in-frame clones only, minus some. The sample includes 59,000 or so clones, 82% of them seen just once. Source material: peripheral blood. This rearrangement joins TRBV28 to TRBJ1-4, with 8 bases matching TRBD1. The source is a human donor in a cohort sampled during active COVID-19. In DNA form, the CDR3 reads TGTGCCAGCAGTTCGACAGGGGCTAATGAAAAACTGTTTTTT. Translation: CASSSTGANEKLFF.